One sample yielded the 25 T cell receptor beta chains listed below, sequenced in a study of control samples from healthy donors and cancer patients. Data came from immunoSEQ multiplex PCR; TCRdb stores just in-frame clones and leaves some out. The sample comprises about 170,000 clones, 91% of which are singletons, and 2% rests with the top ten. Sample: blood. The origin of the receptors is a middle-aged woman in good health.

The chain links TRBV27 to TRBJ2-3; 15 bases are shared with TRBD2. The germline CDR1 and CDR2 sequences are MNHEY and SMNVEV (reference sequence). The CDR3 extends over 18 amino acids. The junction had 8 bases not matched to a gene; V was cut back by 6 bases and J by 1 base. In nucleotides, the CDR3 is TGTGCCAGCAGCCTCGGGACTAGCGGGGGGACCCGCACAGATACGCAGTATTTT. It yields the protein CASSLGTSGGTRTDTQYF.

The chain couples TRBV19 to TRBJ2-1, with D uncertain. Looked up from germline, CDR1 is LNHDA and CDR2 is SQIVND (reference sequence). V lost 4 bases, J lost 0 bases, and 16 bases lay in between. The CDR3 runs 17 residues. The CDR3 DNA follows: TGTGCCAGTAGTAATCCCCGCCCGGTTCTCTCCTACAATGAGCAGTTCTTC. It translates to CASSNPRPVLSYNEQFF.

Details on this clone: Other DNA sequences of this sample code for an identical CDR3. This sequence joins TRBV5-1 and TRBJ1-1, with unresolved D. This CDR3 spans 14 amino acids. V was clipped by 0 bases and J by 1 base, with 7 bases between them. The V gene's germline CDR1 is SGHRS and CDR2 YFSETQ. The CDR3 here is CASSLVSGNTEAFF. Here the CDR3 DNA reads TGCGCCAGCAGCTTGGTCTCAGGGAACACTGAAGCTTTCTTT.

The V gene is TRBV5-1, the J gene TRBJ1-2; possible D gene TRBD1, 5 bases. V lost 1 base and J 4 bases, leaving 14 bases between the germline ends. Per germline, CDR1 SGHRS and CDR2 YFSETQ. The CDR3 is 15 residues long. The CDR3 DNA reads TGCGCCAGCAGCTTGCCAACGCAGGGCGTCTATGGCTACACCTTC. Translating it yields CASSLPTQGVYGYTF.

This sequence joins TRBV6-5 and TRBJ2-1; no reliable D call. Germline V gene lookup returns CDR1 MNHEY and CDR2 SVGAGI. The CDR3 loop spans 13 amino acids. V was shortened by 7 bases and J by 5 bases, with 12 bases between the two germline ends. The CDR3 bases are TGTGCCAGCATCTTCCAGCAAAACAATGAGCAGTTCTTC. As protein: CASIFQQNNEQFF.

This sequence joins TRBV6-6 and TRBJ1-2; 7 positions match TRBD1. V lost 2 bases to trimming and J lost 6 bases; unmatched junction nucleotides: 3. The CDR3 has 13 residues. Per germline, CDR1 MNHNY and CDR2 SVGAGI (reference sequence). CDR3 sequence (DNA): TGTGCCAGCAGTTACGACAGGGTAAATGGCTACACCTTC. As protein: CASSYDRVNGYTF.

The CDR3 is CASSTLTRGGDPRRNQPQHF. CDR3 nucleotide sequence: TGTGCCAGCAGCACCCTTACGAGGGGAGGGGACCCCCGACGCAATCAGCCCCAGCATTTT. The genes are TRBV21-1 and TRBJ1-5. TRBV21-1 counts as a pseudogene. This CDR3 spans 20 amino acids.

The CDR3 DNA is TGTGCCAGCAGCCAACCGGGGATGAACACTGAAGCTTTCTTT. Translating it yields CASSQPGMNTEAFF. This chain links TRBV3-1 (or the pseudogene TRBV3-2) with TRBJ1-1; no clear D. The V gene's germline CDR1 is LGHDT and CDR2 YNNKEL (reference sequence). V dropped 2 bases and J dropped 0 bases, with 7 bases sitting between them. CDR3 length: 14 residues.

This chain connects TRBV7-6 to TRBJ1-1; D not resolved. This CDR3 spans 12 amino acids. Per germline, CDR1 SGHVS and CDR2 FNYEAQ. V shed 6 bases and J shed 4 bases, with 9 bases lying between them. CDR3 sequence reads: CASSNRGTEAFF. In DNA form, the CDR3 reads TGTGCCAGCAGTAATCGGGGCACTGAAGCTTTCTTT.

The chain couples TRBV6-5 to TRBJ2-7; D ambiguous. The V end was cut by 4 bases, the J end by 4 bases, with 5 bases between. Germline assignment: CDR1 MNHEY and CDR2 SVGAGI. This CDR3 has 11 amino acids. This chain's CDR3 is CASSSWYEQYF. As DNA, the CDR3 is TGTGCCAGCAGTTCCTGGTACGAGCAGTACTTC.

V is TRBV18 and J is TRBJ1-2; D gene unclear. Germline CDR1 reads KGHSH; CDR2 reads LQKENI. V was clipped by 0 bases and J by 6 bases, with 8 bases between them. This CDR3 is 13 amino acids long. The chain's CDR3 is CASSPPAGDGYTF. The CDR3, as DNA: TGTGCCAGCTCACCACCGGCTGGGGATGGCTACACCTTC.

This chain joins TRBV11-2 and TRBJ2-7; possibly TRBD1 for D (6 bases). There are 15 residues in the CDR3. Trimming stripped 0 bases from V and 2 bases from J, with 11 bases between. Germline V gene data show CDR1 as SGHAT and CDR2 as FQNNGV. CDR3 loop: CASSLDGGLTYEQYF. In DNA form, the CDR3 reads TGTGCCAGCAGCTTAGATGGGGGCTTAACCTACGAGCAGTACTTC.

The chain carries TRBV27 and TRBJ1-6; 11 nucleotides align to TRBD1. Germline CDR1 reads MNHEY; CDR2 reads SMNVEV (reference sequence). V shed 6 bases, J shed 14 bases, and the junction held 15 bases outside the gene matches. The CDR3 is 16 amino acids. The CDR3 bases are TGTGCCAGCAGGTCGCTTCCGGGACAGGGGGATGCGGCCCTCCACTTT. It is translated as CASRSLPGQGDAALHF.

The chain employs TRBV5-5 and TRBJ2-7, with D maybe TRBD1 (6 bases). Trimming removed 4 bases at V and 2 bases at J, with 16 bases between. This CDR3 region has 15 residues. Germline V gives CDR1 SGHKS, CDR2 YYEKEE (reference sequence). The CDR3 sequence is CASSPPGQLPYEQYF. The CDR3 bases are TGTGCCAGCAGCCCCCCGGGACAACTCCCCTACGAGCAGTACTTC. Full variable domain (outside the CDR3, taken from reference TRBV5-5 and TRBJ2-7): DAGVTQSPTHLIKTRGQQVTLRCSPISGHKSVSWYQQVLGQGPQFIFQYYEKEERGRGNFPDRFSARQFPNYSSELNVNALLLGDSALYLCASSPPGQLPYEQYFGPGTRLTVT.

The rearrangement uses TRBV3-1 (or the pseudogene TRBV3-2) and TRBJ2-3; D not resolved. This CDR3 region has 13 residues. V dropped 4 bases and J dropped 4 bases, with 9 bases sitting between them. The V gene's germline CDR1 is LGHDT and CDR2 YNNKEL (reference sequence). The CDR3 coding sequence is TGTGCCAGCAGCCTAGGTGGCGCAGATACGCAGTATTTT. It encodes CASSLGGADTQYF.

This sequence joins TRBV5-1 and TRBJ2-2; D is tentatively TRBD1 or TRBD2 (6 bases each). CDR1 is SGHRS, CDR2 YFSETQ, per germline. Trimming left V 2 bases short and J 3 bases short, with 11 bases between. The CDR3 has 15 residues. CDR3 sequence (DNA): TGCGCCAGCAGCTTCCTCGGGGGCGACACCGGGGAGCTGTTTTTT. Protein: CASSFLGGDTGELFF.

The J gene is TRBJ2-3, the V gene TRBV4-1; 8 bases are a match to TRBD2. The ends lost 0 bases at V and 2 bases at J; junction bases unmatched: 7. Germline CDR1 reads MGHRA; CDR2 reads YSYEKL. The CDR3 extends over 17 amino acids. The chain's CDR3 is CASSQEDSGGPTDTQYF. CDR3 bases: TGCGCCAGCAGCCAAGAGGACAGCGGGGGACCCACAGATACGCAGTATTTT.

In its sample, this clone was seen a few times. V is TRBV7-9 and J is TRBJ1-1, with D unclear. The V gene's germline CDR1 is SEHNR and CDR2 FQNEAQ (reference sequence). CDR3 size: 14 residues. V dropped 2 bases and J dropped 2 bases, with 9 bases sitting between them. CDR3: CASSLSRINTEAFF. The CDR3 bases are TGTGCCAGCAGCTTAAGTAGAATCAACACTGAAGCTTTCTTT.

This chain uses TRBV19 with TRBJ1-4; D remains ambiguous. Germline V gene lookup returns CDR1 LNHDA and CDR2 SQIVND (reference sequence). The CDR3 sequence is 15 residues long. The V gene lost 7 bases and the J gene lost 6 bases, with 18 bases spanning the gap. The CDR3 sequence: CASTRRGRTDEKLFF. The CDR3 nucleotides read TGTGCCAGTACCCGACGTGGGCGAACAGATGAAAAACTGTTTTTT.

CDR3 sequence (DNA): TGTGCCAGCAGCGTAGGGGTTGGGGACACTGAAGCTTTCTTT. Translated: CASSVGVGDTEAFF. The rearrangement links TRBV9 to TRBJ1-1; no reliable D call. V shed 0 bases and J shed 3 bases, with 9 bases lying between them. The CDR3 runs 14 residues. Germline V gene data show CDR1 as SGDLS and CDR2 as YYNGEE.

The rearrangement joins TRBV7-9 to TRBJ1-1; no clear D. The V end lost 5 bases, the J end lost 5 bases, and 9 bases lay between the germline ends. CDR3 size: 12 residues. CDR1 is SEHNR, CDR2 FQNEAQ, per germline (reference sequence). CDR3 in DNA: TGTGCCAGCAGCCGAGGAGAGACTGAAGCTTTCTTT. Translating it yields CASSRGETEAFF.

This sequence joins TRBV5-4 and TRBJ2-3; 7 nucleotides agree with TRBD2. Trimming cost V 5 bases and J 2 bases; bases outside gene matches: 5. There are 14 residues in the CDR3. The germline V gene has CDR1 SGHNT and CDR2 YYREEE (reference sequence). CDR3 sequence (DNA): TGTGCCAGCAGTTACGGGGGGACCACAGATACGCAGTATTTT. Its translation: CASSYGGTTDTQYF.

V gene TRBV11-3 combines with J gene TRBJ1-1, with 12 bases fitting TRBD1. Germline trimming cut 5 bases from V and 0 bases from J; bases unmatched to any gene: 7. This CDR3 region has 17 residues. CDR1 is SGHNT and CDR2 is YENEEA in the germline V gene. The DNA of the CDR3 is TGTGCCAGCAGCCCTGGGACAGGGGGCTACATGAACACTGAAGCTTTCTTT. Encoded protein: CASSPGTGGYMNTEAFF.

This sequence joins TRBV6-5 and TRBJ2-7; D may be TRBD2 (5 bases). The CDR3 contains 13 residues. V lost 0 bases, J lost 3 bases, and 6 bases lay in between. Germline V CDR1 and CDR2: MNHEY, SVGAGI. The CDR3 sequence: CASSYSEDYEQYF. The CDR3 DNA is TGTGCCAGCAGTTACTCGGAGGACTACGAGCAGTACTTC.

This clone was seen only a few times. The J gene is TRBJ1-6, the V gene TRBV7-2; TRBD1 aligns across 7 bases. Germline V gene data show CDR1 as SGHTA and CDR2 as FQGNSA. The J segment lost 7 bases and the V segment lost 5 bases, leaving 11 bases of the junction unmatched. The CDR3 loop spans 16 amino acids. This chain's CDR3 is CASSAGTELYNSPLHF. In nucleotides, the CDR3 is TGTGCCAGCAGCGCCGGGACAGAACTATACAATTCACCCCTCCACTTT.